This T cell receptor (beta chain) was retrieved from a study of T cell repertoires in cytomegalovirus infection. The study, taken as a whole, reports: The ex vivo response was dominated by HLA-C-restricted CMV-specific TCR beta clonotypes.

Trimming took 7 bases from V and 5 from J, leaving 20 bases between them. CDR1 MNHEY and CDR2 SVGEGT come from the germline V gene. CDR3 length: 15 residues. TCRdb re-derived calls from the reads in MiXCR, one entry per CDR3 protein. Of around 550,000 distinct CDR3 sequences listed, around 27% are singletons. This clonotype was seen a few times. Its antigen is still unknown. The TCR was taken from a human donor in good health (CMV status not recorded). Some clones in this sample may be carry-over from other donors' samples. Material: PBMCs. This rearrangement joins TRBV6-2 or TRBV6-3 to TRBJ2-5; TRBD1 is a possible D gene (7 bases). The CDR3 DNA follows: TGTGCCAGCATCCCCGGGAGACAGGGCGTGGAGACCCAGTACTTC. Protein: CASIPGRQGVETQYF.